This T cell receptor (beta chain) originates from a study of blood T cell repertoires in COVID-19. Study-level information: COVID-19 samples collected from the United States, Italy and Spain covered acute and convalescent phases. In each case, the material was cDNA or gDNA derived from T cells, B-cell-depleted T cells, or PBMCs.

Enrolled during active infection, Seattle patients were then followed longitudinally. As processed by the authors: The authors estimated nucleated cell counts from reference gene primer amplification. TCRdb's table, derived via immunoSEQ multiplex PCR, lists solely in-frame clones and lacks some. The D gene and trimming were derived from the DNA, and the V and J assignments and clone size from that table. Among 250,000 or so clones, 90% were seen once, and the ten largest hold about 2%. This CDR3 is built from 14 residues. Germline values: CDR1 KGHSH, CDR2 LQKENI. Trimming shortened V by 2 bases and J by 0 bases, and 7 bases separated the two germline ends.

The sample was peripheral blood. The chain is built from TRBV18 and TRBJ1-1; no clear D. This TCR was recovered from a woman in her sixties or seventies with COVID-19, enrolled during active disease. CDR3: CASSPLQVNTEAFF. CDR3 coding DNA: TGTGCCAGCTCACCATTGCAGGTGAACACTGAAGCTTTCTTT. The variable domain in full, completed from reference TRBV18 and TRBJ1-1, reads NAGVMQNPRHLVRRRGQEARLRCSPMKGHSHVYWYRQLPEEGLKFMVYLQKENIIDESGMPKERFSAEFPKEGPSILRIQQVVRGDSAAYFCASSPLQVNTEAFFGQGTRLTVV.